These 25 T cell receptor beta chains originate from one sample sequenced in a study of cytomegalovirus exposure and HLA in healthy donors. PCR was performed using 60 Vbeta and 13 Jbeta primers. Produced via immunoSEQ multiplex PCR; TCRdb's table is partial and in-frame only. The data contain under 200,000 clones, about 80% of them singletons. The sample was PBMCs. These receptors all come from a woman aged 45 to 65 in good health and CMV-seronegative.

The chain carries TRBV6-1 and TRBJ1-5; maybe TRBD1 (6 bases). This CDR3 has 13 residues. The ends were cut back, 9 bases at V and 6 bases at J, with 15 bases in the middle. Germline lookup yields CDR1 MNHNS and CDR2 SASEGT. The DNA for the CDR3 is TGTGCCAGACAACAGGGTTTGATTCAGCCCCAGCATTTT. Its protein product is CARQQGLIQPQHF.

The chain uses TRBV7-9 and TRBJ1-4, with 7 positions matching TRBD1. V shed 2 bases and J 6 bases; nucleotides not matched to a gene: 3. Germline V gene lookup returns CDR1 SEHNR and CDR2 FQNEAQ (reference sequence). The CDR3 covers 14 residues. CDR3 residues: CASSLIGQDEKLFF. CDR3 DNA sequence: TGTGCCAGCAGCTTAATAGGACAGGATGAAAAACTGTTTTTT.

The chain links TRBV5-1 to TRBJ2-5; the match to TRBD2 covers 10 bases. The J call is doubtful: the DNA matches TRBJ2-7 better. Per germline, CDR1 SGHRS and CDR2 YFSETQ. This CDR3 comprises 16 residues. The CDR3 coding sequence is TGCGCCAGCAGCGGGGAGGGACTAGCGCAGCCCTACGAGCAGTACTTC. As protein: CASSGEGLAQPYEQYF.

The V call is TRBV28, the J call TRBJ2-3; 9 bases align to TRBD1. This CDR3 spans 15 amino acids. Losses at the gene ends were 6 bases for V and 3 bases for J; bases not matched to a gene: 7. Germline V CDR1 and CDR2: MDHEN, SYDVKM. The DNA of the CDR3 is TGTGCCAGCAGACCGACAGGGGGTAAGACAGATACGCAGTATTTT. This gives the protein CASRPTGGKTDTQYF.

This sequence joins TRBV28 and TRBJ1-6, with D possibly TRBD1 on 6 matching bases. Trimming stripped 6 bases from V and 6 bases from J, with 12 bases between. The CDR3 sequence is 14 residues long. Germline V gene data show CDR1 as MDHEN and CDR2 as SYDVKM. The CDR3 DNA is TGTGCCAGCAGAGAGACAGGCCCTAATTCACCCCTCCACTTT. It encodes CASRETGPNSPLHF.

This clone was picked up a small number of times. The genes are TRBV5-1 and TRBJ2-1; 8 bases align to TRBD2. There are 14 residues in the CDR3. The V gene end was trimmed by 0 bases and the J gene end by 5 bases; junction bases not matched to a gene: 1. In germline, CDR1 is SGHRS, CDR2 YFSETQ. For the CDR3, the DNA is TGCGCCAGCAGCTTGGCGGGAGGGGACAATGAGCAGTTCTTC. Translation gives CASSLAGGDNEQFF.

This clone was counted a few times. CDR3 sequence: CASSIGGGHWGSNGETQYF. CDR3 sequence (DNA): TGTGCCAGTAGTATAGGGGGGGGGCACTGGGGGTCAAATGGGGAGACCCAGTACTTC. The chain combines TRBV19 with TRBJ2-5; D perhaps matches TRBD2 (7 bases). Germline V gene sequence: CDR1 LNHDA, CDR2 SQIVND (reference sequence). V lost 1 base to trimming and J lost 5 bases, with 26 bases between them. The CDR3 is 19 residues long.

The sample holds many counts of this clone. The rearrangement joins TRBV10-2 to TRBJ1-6; 7 positions agree with TRBD1. This CDR3 spans 14 amino acids. Germline trimming cut 4 bases from V and 9 bases from J; bases unmatched to any gene: 6. The germline V gene encodes CDR1 WSHSY and CDR2 SAAADI. The DNA for the CDR3 is TGCGCCAGCAGTGTAGACAGGGCCTCTTCACCCCTCCACTTT. Its protein is CASSVDRASSPLHF.

This clone occurred a few times. Written as DNA, the CDR3 is TGTGCCAGCAGTCCCGTAGGGCAGGGTGGCTCACCCCTCCACTTT. This sequence encodes CASSPVGQGGSPLHF. This chain links TRBV6-6 with TRBJ1-6, with D perhaps matching TRBD1 (5 bases). Germline V lookup: CDR1 MNHNY, CDR2 SVGAGI (reference sequence). CDR3 length: 15 residues. Trimming removed 5 bases at V and 10 bases at J, with 18 bases between.

The V and J genes are TRBV6-4 and TRBJ2-1, with D tentatively TRBD2 (6 bases). This CDR3 has 17 residues. V lost 0 bases and J lost 2, with 14 bases in between. The germline gives CDR1 MRHNA, CDR2 SNTAGT. CDR3 sequence: CASSDSTRDWAYNEQFF. The DNA for the CDR3 is TGTGCCAGCAGTGACTCGACTAGGGACTGGGCCTACAATGAGCAGTTCTTC.

In its sample, this clone was seen a few times. The chain combines TRBV7-3 with TRBJ1-1; D remains ambiguous. Trimming took 3 bases from V and 1 from J, leaving 6 bases between them. Germline-derived CDR1 and CDR2 are SGHTA and FQGTGA. The length of the CDR3 is 13 residues. CDR3 sequence: CASSFAANTEAFF. In DNA, the CDR3 is TGTGCCAGCAGCTTCGCGGCGAACACTGAAGCTTTCTTT. The full variable domain, completed using reference TRBV7-3 and TRBJ1-1, is GAGVSQTPSNKVTEKGKYVELRCDPISGHTALYWYRQSLGQGPEFLIYFQGTGAADDSGLPNDRFFAVRPEGSVSTLKIQRTERGDSAVYLCASSFAANTEAFFGQGTRLTVV.

The CDR3: CASSLGLVEETQYF. The CDR3 DNA sequence: TGTGCCAGCAGCTTAGGACTAGTGGAGGAGACCCAGTACTTC. The J gene is TRBJ2-5, the V gene TRBV13; weak D call: TRBD2 (5 bases). CDR3 length: 14 residues. The germline gives CDR1 PRHDT, CDR2 FYEKMQ (reference sequence). V was pared by 0 bases and J by 5 bases, with 10 bases between.

This chain uses TRBV15 with TRBJ2-1; 7 positions match TRBD1. The CDR3 runs to 15 residues. Germline CDR1 is LNHNV and CDR2 is YYDKDF (reference sequence). V gave up 6 bases and J gave up 2 bases; unmatched junction bases: 7. For the CDR3, the DNA is TGTGCCACCAGTGACCCGGGACAGACCTACAATGAGCAGTTCTTC. Protein: CATSDPGQTYNEQFF.

V and J are TRBV7-3 and TRBJ2-1, with 7 bases identical to TRBD1. The CDR3 consists of 15 residues. Germline values: CDR1 SGHTA, CDR2 FQGTGA. V shed 5 bases and J 6 bases; nucleotides not matched to a gene: 10. CDR3: CASSKQTGMGNEQFF. The CDR3 DNA reads as TGTGCCAGCAGCAAACAGACAGGGATGGGCAATGAGCAGTTCTTC.

The chain links TRBV4-3 to TRBJ1-1, with a weak D call TRBD1 (5 bases). Looked up from germline, CDR1 is LGHNA and CDR2 is YSLEER. The CDR3 extends over 15 amino acids. V was pared by 1 base and J by 2 bases, with 11 bases between. CDR3 DNA: TGCGCCAGCAGCCAAGTTGGCAGGGCTAACACTGAAGCTTTCTTT. Protein product: CASSQVGRANTEAFF.

The J gene is TRBJ1-1, the V gene TRBV2; 9 positions match TRBD1. With 9 bases clipped from V and 4 bases from J, the junction kept 6 bases outside the gene matches. Germline lookup yields CDR1 SNHLY and CDR2 FYNNEI. The length of the CDR3 is 13 residues. The CDR3 reads CASTQGAGTEAFF. As DNA, the CDR3 is TGTGCCAGTACACAGGGGGCCGGCACTGAAGCTTTCTTT.

The chain couples TRBV5-4 to TRBJ2-5; weak D call: TRBD2 (5 bases). There are 13 residues in the CDR3. Germline V CDR1 and CDR2: SGHNT, YYREEE (reference sequence). Trimming shortened V by 0 bases and J by 2 bases, and 5 bases separated the two germline ends. The CDR3, as DNA: TGTGCCAGCAGCTTGGGACTACAAGAGACCCAGTACTTC. Translating gives CASSLGLQETQYF.

This clone was seen just once. The junction differs from germline at one of its ends, possibly a read error. V is TRBV7-9 and J is TRBJ1-4, with TRBD1 identical over 7 bases. The CDR3 contains 14 residues. Germline V gives CDR1 SEHNR, CDR2 FQNEAQ (reference sequence). CDR3 in DNA: TGTTCCAGCAGCTTCCCTGCAGGGGGGAAAAAACTGTTTTTT. Protein sequence: CSSSFPAGGKKLFF.

This clone was picked up a small number of times. The rearrangement links TRBV2 to TRBJ2-5; 10 positions agree with TRBD1. The tail of the sequence fits TRBJ2-7 better, so the J call may be wrong. The CDR3 length is 13 residues. Germline V gives CDR1 SNHLY, CDR2 FYNNEI. The CDR3 DNA is TGTGCCAGCAGCCGGACAGGGGGCTACGAGCAGTACTTC. The encoded protein is CASSRTGGYEQYF.

This clone has a single count. The chain has TRBV5-1 and TRBJ2-1; 7 bases map to TRBD2. The germline gives CDR1 SGHRS, CDR2 YFSETQ. CDR3 size: 15 residues. The V and J ends lost 0 bases and 6 bases, in that order; junction bases with no gene match: 6. CDR3 sequence reads: CASSLDPSGINEQFF. The CDR3 nucleotides are TGCGCCAGCAGCTTGGATCCTAGCGGAATCAATGAGCAGTTCTTC.

The genes are TRBV19 and TRBJ2-7, with D perhaps TRBD1 (6 bases). The CDR3 length is 13 residues. V lost 5 bases and J 2 bases, leaving 10 bases between the germline ends. The germline V gene encodes CDR1 LNHDA and CDR2 SQIVND (reference sequence). CDR3 sequence: CASSFGTTYEQYF. CDR3 nucleotide sequence: TGTGCCAGTAGTTTCGGGACAACCTACGAGCAGTACTTC.

The gene calls are TRBV19 and TRBJ2-7, with D perhaps matching TRBD2 (5 bases). Germline V gives CDR1 LNHDA, CDR2 SQIVND (reference sequence). The CDR3 runs to 16 residues. V gave up 2 bases and J gave up 3 bases, with 17 bases separating them. The CDR3, as DNA: TGTGCCAGTAGTATAAGCGGCTCACCCGGCGACTACGAGCAGTACTTC. This codes for CASSISGSPGDYEQYF.

The V call is TRBV5-1, the J call TRBJ1-2, with TRBD1 identical over 9 bases. V lost 4 bases and J lost 2; bases outside the gene matches: 6. Per the germline V gene, CDR1 is SGHRS and CDR2 is YFSETQ. This CDR3 has 15 amino acids. The CDR3 DNA is TGCGCCAGCAGCCCGGACAGGGGACTAAACTATGGCTACACCTTC. It codes for CASSPDRGLNYGYTF.

The rearrangement uses TRBV18 and TRBJ2-7; a weak D match, TRBD1 (5 bases). Trimming left V 1 base short and J 5 bases short, with 12 bases between. This CDR3 contains 14 residues. Germline loops: CDR1 KGHSH, CDR2 LQKENI. The CDR3 sequence: CASSPQGKGNEQYF. CDR3 nucleotides: TGTGCCAGCTCACCACAGGGGAAGGGAAACGAGCAGTACTTC.

This chain links TRBV7-2 with TRBJ2-1, with 8 bases identical to TRBD2. CDR3 length: 16 residues. CDR1 and CDR2 (germline): SGHTA, FQGNSA. The V gene end was trimmed by 0 bases and the J gene end by 7 bases; junction bases not matched to a gene: 8. The CDR3 reads CASSLAPLAGGNEQFF. The CDR3 region has the DNA TGTGCCAGCAGCTTAGCCCCACTGGCGGGGGGAAATGAGCAGTTCTTC.